These T cell receptor beta chains were read from a single sample in a study of cytomegalovirus exposure and HLA in healthy donors. Clones were read by immunoSEQ multiplex PCR, and TCRdb kept only the in-frame ones, dropping some. In the table there are approximately 170,000 clones, more than 65% of which are singletons. Sequenced material: PBMCs. Source of these receptors: a woman aged 40 to 49 in good health and CMV-seropositive. CDR3s include the opening cysteine and the closing phenylalanine or tryptophan. Each record gives: D gene, clone size, J gene, V gene, CDR3 DNA, CDR3 protein. A D gene is named only where the DNA matches it firmly. Expanded clones are given a class, and other clones once, few, many or no size at all.

d_call: .; clone_size: .; j_call: TRBJ2-1; v_call: TRBV7-2; cdr3_nt: TGTGCCAGCAGCTTATGGGACTTCAATGAGCAGTTCTTC; cdr3_aa: CASSLWDFNEQFF
d_call: TRBD1; clone_size: .; j_call: TRBJ2-1; v_call: TRBV9; cdr3_nt: TGTGCCAGCAGCGTAGGGACAGGTTCCTACAATGAGCAGTTCTTC; cdr3_aa: CASSVGTGSYNEQFF
d_call: TRBD1; clone_size: .; j_call: TRBJ1-1; v_call: TRBV10-3; cdr3_nt: TGTGCCATCAGTGAGGGACAGGGGGTTGAAGCTTTCTTT; cdr3_aa: CAISEGQGVEAFF
d_call: TRBD1; clone_size: .; j_call: TRBJ1-2; v_call: TRBV5-6; cdr3_nt: TGTGCCAGCAGCTCGGACAGGGGTAGGATGGTCTATGGCTACACCTTC; cdr3_aa: CASSSDRGRMVYGYTF
d_call: TRBD2; clone_size: once; j_call: TRBJ2-3; v_call: TRBV7-9; cdr3_nt: TGTGCCAGCAGCCGAACAGGACTAGCGGGGGGGTTTTCAGATACGCAGTATTTT; cdr3_aa: CASSRTGLAGGFSDTQYF
d_call: TRBD2; clone_size: once; j_call: TRBJ2-1; v_call: TRBV7-9; cdr3_nt: TGTTCCAGCAGCTTAGTAGCGGGAGAGCAGTTCTTC; cdr3_aa: CSSSLVAGEQFF
d_call: .; clone_size: few; j_call: TRBJ1-1; v_call: TRBV29-1; cdr3_nt: TGCAGCGTTGTAAGCGGTAGGGGAGGCACTGAAGCTTTCTTT; cdr3_aa: CSVVSGRGGTEAFF
d_call: TRBD2; clone_size: few; j_call: TRBJ2-3; v_call: TRBV18; cdr3_nt: TGTGCCAGCTCACCTGGGACTAGCGGGGGGGCCGTCGATACGCAGTATTTT; cdr3_aa: CASSPGTSGGAVDTQYF
d_call: .; clone_size: .; j_call: TRBJ2-3; v_call: TRBV6-1; cdr3_nt: TGTGCCAGCAGTGAAGTAGGGTGGAGGGCAGATACGCAGTATTTT; cdr3_aa: CASSEVGWRADTQYF
d_call: TRBD1; clone_size: .; j_call: TRBJ2-7; v_call: TRBV15; cdr3_nt: TGTGCCACCAGCCCAGGGGGCTACGAGCAGTACTTC; cdr3_aa: CATSPGGYEQYF
d_call: .; clone_size: .; j_call: TRBJ1-1; v_call: TRBV29-1; cdr3_nt: TGCAGCGGCCAAGTTGGGGCAGGGAACACTGAAGCTTTCTTT; cdr3_aa: CSGQVGAGNTEAFF
d_call: TRBD2; clone_size: .; j_call: TRBJ2-7; v_call: TRBV27; cdr3_nt: TGTGCCAGCAGCCCCACTAGCGGGGGTACCTACGAGCAGTACTTC; cdr3_aa: CASSPTSGGTYEQYF
d_call: TRBD2; clone_size: .; j_call: TRBJ2-3; v_call: TRBV7-9; cdr3_nt: TGTGCCAGCAGCCTTCGCTGGGCGGGAGGTGGCACAGATACGCAGTATTTT; cdr3_aa: CASSLRWAGGGTDTQYF
d_call: .; clone_size: .; j_call: TRBJ1-4; v_call: TRBV28; cdr3_nt: TGTGCCAGCAGTTTAGGGGCACACAGTTCCGAAAAACTGTTTTTT; cdr3_aa: CASSLGAHSSEKLFF
d_call: TRBD1; clone_size: .; j_call: TRBJ2-3; v_call: TRBV2; cdr3_nt: TGTGCCAGCAGTGCGACAGGGTTGGGCACAGATACGCAGTATTTT; cdr3_aa: CASSATGLGTDTQYF
d_call: TRBD2; clone_size: .; j_call: TRBJ2-7; v_call: TRBV27; cdr3_nt: TGTGCCAGCAGTTTCCGGGGGGGCGAGCAGTACTTC; cdr3_aa: CASSFRGGEQYF
d_call: TRBD1; clone_size: .; j_call: TRBJ2-7; v_call: TRBV6-5; cdr3_nt: TGTGCCAGCAGTCGCCCGGACAGGGGGCGCTCCGAGCAGTACTTC; cdr3_aa: CASSRPDRGRSEQYF
d_call: TRBD2; clone_size: .; j_call: TRBJ2-5; v_call: TRBV7-2; cdr3_nt: TGTGCCAGCAGCTTAGGACTAGCGGGAATACAAGAGACCCAGTACTTC; cdr3_aa: CASSLGLAGIQETQYF
d_call: TRBD1; clone_size: .; j_call: TRBJ2-7; v_call: TRBV5-4; cdr3_nt: TGTGCCAGCAGCCTAGGGACAGGGGAGGACCACGAGCAGTACTTC; cdr3_aa: CASSLGTGEDHEQYF
d_call: TRBD1; clone_size: .; j_call: TRBJ2-7; v_call: TRBV25-1; cdr3_nt: TGTGCCAGCAGTGTAGCAGGGGGACAGGGGTCCTACGAGCAGTACTTC; cdr3_aa: CASSVAGGQGSYEQYF
d_call: TRBD2; clone_size: .; j_call: TRBJ2-1; v_call: TRBV9; cdr3_nt: TGTGCCAGCAGCGTAGCCGGGAGGGCCGATGAGCAGTTCTTC; cdr3_aa: CASSVAGRADEQFF
d_call: .; clone_size: .; j_call: TRBJ1-5; v_call: TRBV19; cdr3_nt: TGTGCCAGTAGTCCACGGGCGGGACCGAACAATCAGCCCCAGCATTTT; cdr3_aa: CASSPRAGPNNQPQHF
d_call: TRBD1; clone_size: few; j_call: TRBJ1-2; v_call: TRBV4-1; cdr3_nt: TGCGCCAGCAGCCAGGCCGGGACAGGGGATATCTATGGCTACACCTTC; cdr3_aa: CASSQAGTGDIYGYTF
d_call: TRBD1; clone_size: .; j_call: TRBJ2-7; v_call: TRBV5-1; cdr3_nt: TGCGCCAGCCGGCCGGGACAGGGAGCCTACGAGCAGTACTTC; cdr3_aa: CASRPGQGAYEQYF
d_call: TRBD2; clone_size: .; j_call: TRBJ2-7; v_call: TRBV29-1; cdr3_nt: TGCAGCGTTGAGGGGGGGTTCCCCTACGAGCAGTACTTC; cdr3_aa: CSVEGGFPYEQYF
d_call: .; clone_size: .; j_call: TRBJ2-1; v_call: TRBV2; cdr3_nt: TGTGCCAGCAAGGGAAGCCGGGTTGGGGGGAATGAGCAGTTCTTC; cdr3_aa: CASKGSRVGGNEQFF
d_call: .; clone_size: .; j_call: TRBJ2-3; v_call: TRBV10-3; cdr3_nt: TGTGCCCTGGGAGGTAGGGGCACAGATACGCAGTATTTT; cdr3_aa: CALGGRGTDTQYF
d_call: TRBD1; clone_size: .; j_call: TRBJ2-7; v_call: TRBV7-9; cdr3_nt: TGTGCCAGCAGCTCGGGACAGGCCCACGAGCAGTACTTC; cdr3_aa: CASSSGQAHEQYF
d_call: TRBD1; clone_size: once; j_call: TRBJ1-5; v_call: TRBV6-5; cdr3_nt: TGTGCCAGCAGTCCGGGACAGAGCAATCAGCCCCAGCATTTT; cdr3_aa: CASSPGQSNQPQHF
d_call: TRBD2; clone_size: .; j_call: TRBJ2-5; v_call: TRBV6-1; cdr3_nt: TGTGCCAGCAGTGACCTAGCGGGGTGTGACTTC; cdr3_aa: CASSDLAGCDF
d_call: TRBD1; clone_size: once; j_call: TRBJ2-1; v_call: TRBV11-2; cdr3_nt: TGTGCCAGCAGCTCTCCCGGGACAGGGGGCGAGCAGTTCTTC; cdr3_aa: CASSSPGTGGEQFF
d_call: TRBD2; clone_size: .; j_call: TRBJ2-1; v_call: TRBV2; cdr3_nt: TGTGCCAGCAGCCTTGGACTAGCGGGAACCTACAATGAGCAGTTCTTC; cdr3_aa: CASSLGLAGTYNEQFF
d_call: TRBD2; clone_size: .; j_call: TRBJ2-1; v_call: TRBV10-3; cdr3_nt: TGTGCCATCAGTATTAGCGGGACTGAGCAGTTCTTC; cdr3_aa: CAISISGTEQFF
d_call: .; clone_size: .; j_call: TRBJ2-7; v_call: TRBV21-1; cdr3_nt: TGTGCCAGCAGGGTCACTAGCGGGGGGAGCTACGAGCAGTACTTC; cdr3_aa: CASRVTSGGSYEQYF
d_call: .; clone_size: .; j_call: TRBJ1-2; v_call: TRBV5-6; cdr3_nt: TGTGCCAGCAGCTTCCACAGTTTAAGCTATGGCTACACCTTC; cdr3_aa: CASSFHSLSYGYTF
d_call: .; clone_size: .; j_call: TRBJ1-4; v_call: TRBV28; cdr3_nt: TGTGCCAGCAGTTCAAGGAGTGAAAAACTGTTTTTT; cdr3_aa: CASSSRSEKLFF
d_call: TRBD2; clone_size: few; j_call: TRBJ2-7; v_call: TRBV27; cdr3_nt: TGTGCCAGCAGTGTCGCTAGCGGAAGCTCCTACGAGCAGTACTTC; cdr3_aa: CASSVASGSSYEQYF
d_call: TRBD1; clone_size: .; j_call: TRBJ2-5; v_call: TRBV28; cdr3_nt: TGTGCCATCCTGACAGGGGGGACCCAAGAGACCCAGTACTTC; cdr3_aa: CAILTGGTQETQYF
d_call: .; clone_size: .; j_call: TRBJ2-2; v_call: TRBV28; cdr3_nt: TGTGCCAGCAGTTCCCCGGTGAGGGCCGGGGAGCTGTTTTTT; cdr3_aa: CASSSPVRAGELFF
d_call: TRBD1; clone_size: .; j_call: TRBJ1-1; v_call: TRBV6-1; cdr3_nt: TGTGCCAGCAGTGAAACAGGGGGCGGAGGGACTGAAGCTTTCTTT; cdr3_aa: CASSETGGGGTEAFF
d_call: .; clone_size: .; j_call: TRBJ2-7; v_call: TRBV19; cdr3_nt: TGTGCCAGTAGTATTCAGACAGGTAGCGCCTACGAGCAGTACTTC; cdr3_aa: CASSIQTGSAYEQYF
d_call: TRBD1; clone_size: .; j_call: TRBJ2-2; v_call: TRBV9; cdr3_nt: TGTGCCAGCAGCCCGGGACAGAGTTTCACCGGGGAGCTGTTTTTT; cdr3_aa: CASSPGQSFTGELFF